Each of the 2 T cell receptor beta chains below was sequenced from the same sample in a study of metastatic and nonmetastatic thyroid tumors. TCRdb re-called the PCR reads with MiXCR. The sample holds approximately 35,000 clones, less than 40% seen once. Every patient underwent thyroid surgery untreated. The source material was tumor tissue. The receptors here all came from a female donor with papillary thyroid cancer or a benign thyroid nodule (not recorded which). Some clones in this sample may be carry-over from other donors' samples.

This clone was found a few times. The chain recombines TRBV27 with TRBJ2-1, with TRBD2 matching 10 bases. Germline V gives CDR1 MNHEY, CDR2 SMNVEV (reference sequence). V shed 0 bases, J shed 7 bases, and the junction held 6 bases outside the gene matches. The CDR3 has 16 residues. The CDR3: CASSLSPSGSYNEQFF. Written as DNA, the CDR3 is TGTGCCAGCAGTTTATCGCCTAGCGGGAGTTATAATGAGCAGTTCTTC.

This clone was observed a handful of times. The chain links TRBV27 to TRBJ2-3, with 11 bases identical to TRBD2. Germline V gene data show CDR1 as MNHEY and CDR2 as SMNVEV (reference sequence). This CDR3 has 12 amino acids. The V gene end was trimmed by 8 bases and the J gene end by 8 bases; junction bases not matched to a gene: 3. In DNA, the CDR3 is TGTGCCAGCGGCCTAGCGGGAGGTACGCAGTATTTT. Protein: CASGLAGGTQYF.